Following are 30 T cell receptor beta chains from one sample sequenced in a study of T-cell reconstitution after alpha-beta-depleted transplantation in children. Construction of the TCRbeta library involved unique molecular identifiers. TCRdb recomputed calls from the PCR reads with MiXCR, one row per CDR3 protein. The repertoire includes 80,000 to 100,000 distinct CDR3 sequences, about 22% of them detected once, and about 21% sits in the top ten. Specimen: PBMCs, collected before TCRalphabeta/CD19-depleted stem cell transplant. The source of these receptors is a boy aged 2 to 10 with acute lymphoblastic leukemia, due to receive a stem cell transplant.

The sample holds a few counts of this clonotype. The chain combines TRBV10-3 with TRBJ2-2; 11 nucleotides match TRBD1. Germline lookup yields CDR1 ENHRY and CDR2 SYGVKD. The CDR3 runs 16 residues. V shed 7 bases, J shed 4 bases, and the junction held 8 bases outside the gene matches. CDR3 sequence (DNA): TGTGCCATCACACCGGGACAGGGGGTAGGCACCGGGGAGCTGTTTTTT. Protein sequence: CAITPGQGVGTGELFF.

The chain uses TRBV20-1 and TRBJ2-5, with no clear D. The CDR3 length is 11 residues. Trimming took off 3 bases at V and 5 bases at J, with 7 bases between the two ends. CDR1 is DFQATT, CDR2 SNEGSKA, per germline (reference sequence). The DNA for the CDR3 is TGCAGTGCTAGGGCCCTGGAGACCCAGTACTTC. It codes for CSARALETQYF.

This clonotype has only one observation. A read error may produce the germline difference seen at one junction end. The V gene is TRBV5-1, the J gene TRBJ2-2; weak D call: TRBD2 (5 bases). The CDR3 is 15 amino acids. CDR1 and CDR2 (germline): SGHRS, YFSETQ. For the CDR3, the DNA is TGCGCCAGGAGCTTGGACTGGGATGACACCGGGGAGCTGTTTTTT. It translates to CARSLDWDDTGELFF.

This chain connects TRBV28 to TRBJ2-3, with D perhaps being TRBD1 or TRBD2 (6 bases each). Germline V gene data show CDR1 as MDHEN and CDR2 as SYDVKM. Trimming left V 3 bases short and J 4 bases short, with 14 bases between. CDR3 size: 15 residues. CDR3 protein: CASSLVGGEADTQYF. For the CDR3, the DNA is TGTGCCAGCAGTTTGGTCGGGGGCGAGGCAGATACGCAGTATTTT. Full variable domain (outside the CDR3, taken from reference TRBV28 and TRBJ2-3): DVKVTQSSRYLVKRTGEKVFLECVQDMDHENMFWYRQDPGLGLRLIYFSYDVKMKEKGDIPEGYSVSREKKERFSLILESASTNQTSMYLCASSLVGGEADTQYFGPGTRLTVL.

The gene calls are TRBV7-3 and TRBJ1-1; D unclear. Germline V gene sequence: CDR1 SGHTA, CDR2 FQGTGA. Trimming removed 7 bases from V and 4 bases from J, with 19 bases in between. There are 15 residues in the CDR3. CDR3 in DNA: TGTGCCAGCATCCCCTCCCCGGGGTTCGGCACTGAAGCTTTCTTT. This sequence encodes CASIPSPGFGTEAFF.

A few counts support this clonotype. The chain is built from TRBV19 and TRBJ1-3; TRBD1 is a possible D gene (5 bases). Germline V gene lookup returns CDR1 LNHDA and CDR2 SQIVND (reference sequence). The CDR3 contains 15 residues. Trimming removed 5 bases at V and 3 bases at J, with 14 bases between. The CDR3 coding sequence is TGTGCCAGTAGTCCCGACTTCGACAGTGGAAACACCATATATTTT. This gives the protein CASSPDFDSGNTIYF. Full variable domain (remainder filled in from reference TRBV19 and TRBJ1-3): DGGITQSPKYLFRKEGQNVTLSCEQNLNHDAMYWYRQDPGQGLRLIYYSQIVNDFQKGDIAEGYSVSREKKESFPLTVTSAQKNPTAFYLCASSPDFDSGNTIYFGEGSWLTVV.

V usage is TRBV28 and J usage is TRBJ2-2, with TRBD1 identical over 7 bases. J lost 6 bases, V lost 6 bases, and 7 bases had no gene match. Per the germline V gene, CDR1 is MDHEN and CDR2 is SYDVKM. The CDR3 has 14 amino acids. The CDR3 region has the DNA TGTGCCAGCAGACTTGACAGGGTGCCCGGGGAGCTGTTTTTT. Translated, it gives CASRLDRVPGELFF.

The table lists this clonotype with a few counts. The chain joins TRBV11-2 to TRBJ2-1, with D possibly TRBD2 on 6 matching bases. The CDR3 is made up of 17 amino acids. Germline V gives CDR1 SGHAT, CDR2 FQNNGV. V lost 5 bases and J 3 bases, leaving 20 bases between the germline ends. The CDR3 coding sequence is TGTGCCAGCAGCCCACCAGCCGGGACTTTAAACTACAATGAGCAGTTCTTC. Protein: CASSPPAGTLNYNEQFF.

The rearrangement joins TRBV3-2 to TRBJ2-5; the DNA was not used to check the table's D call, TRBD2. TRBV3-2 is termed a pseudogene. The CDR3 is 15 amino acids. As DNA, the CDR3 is TGTGCCAGCAGCCGGCCCGAGAGGGTCCAAGAGACCCAGTACTTC. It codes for CASSRPERVQETQYF.

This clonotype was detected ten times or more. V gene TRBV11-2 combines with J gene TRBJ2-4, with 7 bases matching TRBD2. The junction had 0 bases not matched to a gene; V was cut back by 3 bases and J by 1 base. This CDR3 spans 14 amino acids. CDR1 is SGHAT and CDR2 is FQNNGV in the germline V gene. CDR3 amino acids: CASSFSGAKNIQYF. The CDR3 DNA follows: TGTGCCAGCAGCTTTAGCGGGGCCAAAAACATTCAGTACTTC.

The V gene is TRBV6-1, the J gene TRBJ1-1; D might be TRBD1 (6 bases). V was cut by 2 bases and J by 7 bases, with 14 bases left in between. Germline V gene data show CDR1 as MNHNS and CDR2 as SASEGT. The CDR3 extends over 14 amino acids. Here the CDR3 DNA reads TGTGCCAGCAGTGAATTTGGGGGGCCGGATGAAGCTTTCTTT. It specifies CASSEFGGPDEAFF.

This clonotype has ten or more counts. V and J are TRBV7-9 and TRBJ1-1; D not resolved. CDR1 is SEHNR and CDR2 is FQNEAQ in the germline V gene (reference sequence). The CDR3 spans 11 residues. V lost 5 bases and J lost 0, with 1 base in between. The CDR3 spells CASSLNTEAFF. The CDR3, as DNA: TGTGCCAGCAGCCTGAACACTGAAGCTTTCTTT.

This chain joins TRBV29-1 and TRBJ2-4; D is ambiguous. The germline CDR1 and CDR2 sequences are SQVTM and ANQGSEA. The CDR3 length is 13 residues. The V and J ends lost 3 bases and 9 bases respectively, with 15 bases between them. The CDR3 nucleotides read TGCAGCGTTGATAGTCTGGGAAACCGCATTCAGTACTTC. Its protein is CSVDSLGNRIQYF.

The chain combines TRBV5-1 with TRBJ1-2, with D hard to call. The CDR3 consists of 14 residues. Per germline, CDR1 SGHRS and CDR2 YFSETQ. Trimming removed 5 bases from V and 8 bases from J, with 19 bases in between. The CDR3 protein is CASSLNFLVAGYTF. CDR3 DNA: TGCGCCAGCAGTCTTAATTTCCTCGTCGCGGGCTACACCTTC.

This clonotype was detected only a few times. CDR3 coding DNA: TGCGCCAGCAGCTTGGAGGCAGCGATCAGCACAGATACGCAGTATTTT. This translates into CASSLEAAISTDTQYF. This chain links TRBV5-1 with TRBJ2-3; D ambiguous. Germline CDR1 and CDR2: SGHRS and YFSETQ. CDR3 size: 16 residues. The V gene lost 0 bases and the J gene lost 0 bases, with 11 bases spanning the gap.

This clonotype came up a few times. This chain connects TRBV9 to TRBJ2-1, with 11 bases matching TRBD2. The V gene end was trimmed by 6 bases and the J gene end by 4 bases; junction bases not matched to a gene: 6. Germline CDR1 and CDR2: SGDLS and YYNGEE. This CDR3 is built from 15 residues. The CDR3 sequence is CASNLGLADYNEQFF. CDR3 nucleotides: TGTGCCAGCAACCTGGGACTAGCGGATTACAATGAGCAGTTCTTC.

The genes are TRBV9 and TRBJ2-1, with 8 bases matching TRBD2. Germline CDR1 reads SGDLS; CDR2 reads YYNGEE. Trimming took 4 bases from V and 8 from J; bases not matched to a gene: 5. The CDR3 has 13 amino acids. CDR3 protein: CASSPRGLDEQFF. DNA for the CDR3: TGTGCCAGCAGCCCGCGGGGACTAGATGAGCAGTTCTTC.

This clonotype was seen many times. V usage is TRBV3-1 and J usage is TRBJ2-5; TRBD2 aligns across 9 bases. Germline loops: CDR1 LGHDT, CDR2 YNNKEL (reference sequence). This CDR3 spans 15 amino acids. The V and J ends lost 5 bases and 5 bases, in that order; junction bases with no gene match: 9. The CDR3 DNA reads TGTGCCAGCAGCTTCGGGACTAGCAGCACGGAGACCCAGTACTTC. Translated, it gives CASSFGTSSTETQYF.

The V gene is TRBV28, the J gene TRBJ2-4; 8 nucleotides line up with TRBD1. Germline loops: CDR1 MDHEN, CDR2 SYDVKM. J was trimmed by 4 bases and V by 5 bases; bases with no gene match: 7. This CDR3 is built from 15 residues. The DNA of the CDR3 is TGTGCCAGCAGTCACAACCGGGACAGGAAAAACATTCAGTACTTC. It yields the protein CASSHNRDRKNIQYF.

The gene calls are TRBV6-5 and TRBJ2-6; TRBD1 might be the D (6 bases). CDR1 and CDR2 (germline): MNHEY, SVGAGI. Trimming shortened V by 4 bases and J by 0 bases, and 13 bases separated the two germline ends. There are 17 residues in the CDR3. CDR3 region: CASSSQARGSGANVLTF. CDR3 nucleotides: TGTGCCAGCAGTTCCCAGGCCAGGGGCTCTGGGGCCAACGTCCTGACTTTC.

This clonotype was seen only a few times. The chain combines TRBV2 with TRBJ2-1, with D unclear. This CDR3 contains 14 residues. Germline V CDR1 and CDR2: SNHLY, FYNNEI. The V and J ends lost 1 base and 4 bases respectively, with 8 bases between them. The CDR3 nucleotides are TGTGCCAGCAGTGAAGATGGGCCTTACAATGAGCAGTTCTTC. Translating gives CASSEDGPYNEQFF.

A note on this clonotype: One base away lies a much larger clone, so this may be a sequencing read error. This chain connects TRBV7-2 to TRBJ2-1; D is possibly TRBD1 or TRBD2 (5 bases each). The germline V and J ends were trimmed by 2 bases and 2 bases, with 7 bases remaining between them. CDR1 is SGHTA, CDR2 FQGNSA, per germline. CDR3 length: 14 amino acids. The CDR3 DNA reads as TGTGCCAGCAGCTTAAGGGGAGCCTACAATGAGCAGTTCTTC. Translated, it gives CASSLRGAYNEQFF.

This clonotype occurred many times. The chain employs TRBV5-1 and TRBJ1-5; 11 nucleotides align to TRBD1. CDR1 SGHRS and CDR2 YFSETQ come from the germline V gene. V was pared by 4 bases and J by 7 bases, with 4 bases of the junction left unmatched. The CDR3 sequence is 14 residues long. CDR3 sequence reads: CASSVGQGVQPQHF. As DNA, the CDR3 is TGCGCCAGCAGCGTGGGACAGGGGGTACAGCCCCAGCATTTT.

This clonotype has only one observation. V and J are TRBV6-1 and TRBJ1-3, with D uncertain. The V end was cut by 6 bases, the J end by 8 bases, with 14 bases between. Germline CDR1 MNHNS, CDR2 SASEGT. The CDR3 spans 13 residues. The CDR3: CASRTTAGDTIYF. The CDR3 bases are TGTGCCAGCAGAACCACAGCCGGGGACACCATATATTTT.

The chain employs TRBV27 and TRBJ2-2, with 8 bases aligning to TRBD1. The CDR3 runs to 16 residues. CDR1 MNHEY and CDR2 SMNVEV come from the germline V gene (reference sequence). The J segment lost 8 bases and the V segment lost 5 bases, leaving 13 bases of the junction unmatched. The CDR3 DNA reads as TGTGCCAGCAGTGCCCGGACAGGGAGGTTACCGGGGGAGCTGTTTTTT. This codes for CASSARTGRLPGELFF.

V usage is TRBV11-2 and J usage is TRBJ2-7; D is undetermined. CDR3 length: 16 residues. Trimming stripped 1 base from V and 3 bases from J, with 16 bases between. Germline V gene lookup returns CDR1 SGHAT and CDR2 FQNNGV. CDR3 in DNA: TGTGCCAGCAGCTTAGTAGTACGTTCCCCCGGCTACGAGCAGTACTTC. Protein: CASSLVVRSPGYEQYF.

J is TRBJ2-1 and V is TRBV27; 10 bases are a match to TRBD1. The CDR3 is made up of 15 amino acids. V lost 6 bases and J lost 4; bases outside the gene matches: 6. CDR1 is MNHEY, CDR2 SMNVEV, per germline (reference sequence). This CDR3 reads CASRRQGAFYNEQFF. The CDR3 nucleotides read TGTGCCAGCAGGAGACAGGGGGCCTTTTACAATGAGCAGTTCTTC.

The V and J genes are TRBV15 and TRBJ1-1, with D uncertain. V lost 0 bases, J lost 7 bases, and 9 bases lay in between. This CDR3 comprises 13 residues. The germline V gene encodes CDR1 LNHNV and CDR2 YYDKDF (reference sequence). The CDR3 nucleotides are TGTGCCACCAGCAGAGATTCGGGATTTGAAGCTTTCTTT. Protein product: CATSRDSGFEAFF.

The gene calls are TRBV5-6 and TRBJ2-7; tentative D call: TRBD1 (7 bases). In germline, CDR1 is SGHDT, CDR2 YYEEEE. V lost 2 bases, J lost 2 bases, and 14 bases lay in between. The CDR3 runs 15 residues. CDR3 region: CASSFRGATTYEQYF. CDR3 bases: TGTGCCAGCAGCTTCAGGGGGGCTACGACCTACGAGCAGTACTTC.

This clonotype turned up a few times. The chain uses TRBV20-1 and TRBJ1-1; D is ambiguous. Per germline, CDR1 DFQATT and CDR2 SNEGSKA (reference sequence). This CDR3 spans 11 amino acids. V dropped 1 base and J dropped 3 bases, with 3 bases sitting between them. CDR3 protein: CSARGYTEAFF. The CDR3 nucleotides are TGCAGTGCTAGAGGGTACACTGAAGCTTTCTTT.